This T cell receptor (beta chain) comes out of a study of long-term antiretroviral therapy in people with HIV (dated by TCRdb to 2021 to 2024). Looking at the study overall: The earliest samples were collected approximately a decade before the 2015 WHO recommendation for immediate ART, a period when ART was typically delayed until CD4 counts fell. Whether ART initiation and durable HIV suppression were associated with changes in peripheral blood TRB repertoire composition and diversity was tested in a retrospective serial study. The cohort contributed about 180 cryopreserved PBMC samples from 30 adults with confirmed HIV infection, collected serially over a mean of around six years (range 1-12). About a third of the roughly 30 participants with HIV were female. No cross-contamination during QIAcube processing turned up in test extractions that ran a monoclonal T-cell line alongside approximately 35 polyclonal samples.

The immunoSEQ hsTCRB v3.0 assay was used at survey level resolution for TRB variable region sequencing. The targeted TRB sequencing depth was about 35,000-55,000 T-cell genomes per sample. Pooled TRB libraries were sequenced on an Illumina MiSeq with a v3 150-cycle kit. In the authors' own workflow: Repertoire analysis ran in R within a reproducible Nextflow workflow covering QC, data transformation and analysis. LymphoSeq2, an R package for AIRR-Seq data exploration, was used to implement custom analyses. After excluding a handful of samples that yielded fewer than 5000 total TRB sequences, approximately 170 HIV repertoires remained for analysis. Among the approximately 190 retained HIV repertoires, 55 to 65 were collected before ART initiation and 129 after ART initiation. Each repertoire was downsampled to 5000 TRB nucleotide sequences, and summary statistics were averaged across 100 downsampling iterations. TRB sequences were retained for analysis only if CDR3 regions of at least seven amino acids were present. A Shannon entropy-derived clonality score and the Gini coefficient were used to measure diversity. In the repertoire networks, any two of the top 5000 CDR3 amino acid sequences were connected whenever the two sequences differed by an edit distance of one. For TRB CDR3 amino acid sequences, antigen specificity groups and MHC restriction were predicted with GLIPH2. To flag known associations with CMV, EBV, HIV or tissue antigens, CDR3 amino acid sequences were compared against VDJdb and McPAS-TCR. Pre-ART, post-ART and control groups were compared with Wilcoxon signed-rank tests and Holm-Bonferroni correction. Sourced from immuneACCESS, this table was stored by TCRdb with only in-frame sequences that have V and J called. A share of the clones is absent; for the studies checked, an unresolved V gene accounts for under half, and the remainder has no known explanation. Clonal size and the V and J genes are those of that table, whereas D and trimming came from the DNA. Within this sample are about 39,000 clones, with 75% to 90% of them counted one time only. Clones ranked in the top ten supply about 6% of the sample.

The CDR3 holds 15 amino acids from the cysteine to the phenylalanine. Just CDR3 DNA is preserved here, 45 bases in frame from base 1. Trimming takes 4 bases off V and 5 bases off J; junction bases not matched to a gene: 7. The germline V gene yields SGDLS for CDR1 and YYNGEE for CDR2. A word on this clone: Its antigen has not been determined. No base quality values were provided; no much bigger clone lies one nucleotide off.

On the study overall, not on this receptor specifically: Inferences about post-ART repertoire changes are limited because no data were available on ART adherence, viral resistance or therapy changes. The repertoire was dominated across all time points by expanded TRB clones identified before ART initiation, although this dominance was seen to fluctuate and to decrease in many PLHIV after ART. Starting ART was linked to a significant rise in TRB diversity, yet even after long-term ART the diversity remained significantly lower than in transplant donor controls. Samples dated from the mid-2000s to the late 2010s, and the ART regimens used may be less effective than current ones. Because pre-ART samples had limited cell numbers, profiling was done on unsorted PBMC rather than on sorted CD4+ and CD8+ T cells. Limited PBMC availability meant only the TCR beta chain was sequenced, without alpha chain pairing. Narrower CDR3 length ranges were observed in HIV repertoires than in controls, and an antigen-experienced repertoire with only a slight naive shift after ART was suggested by the network structure.

Participants were included only if at least one PBMC sample before ART initiation and at least two post-ART samples were available. Every participant with HIV received treatment in the United States of America. Before DNA extraction, cryopreserved samples of roughly 0.9-11 million PBMC were thawed and washed. At the time of the earliest PBMC sample, participants with HIV were aged between roughly 20 and 55 years. PBMC samples were contributed by each participant from 1-4 timepoints before ART initiation and 2-8 timepoints after ART initiation, with a median of 7 samples. Serial HIV viral load, CD4+ T-cell count, ART history and demographic data were obtained for every participant. Genomic DNA was extracted from unsorted PBMC with a Qiagen kit on a QIAcube, processed in batches of 12 samples.

The chain is encoded by TRBV9 joined to TRBJ2-4, and TRBD1 aligns with 9 junction nucleotides. This specimen consisted of unsorted PBMCs, obtained 3.1 years after starting antiretroviral therapy. The clonotype was recovered from a woman between 45 and 60 years old with HIV. The CDR3 sequence is CASSPGTGSQNIQYF. The DNA sequence follows: TGTGCCAGCAGCCCGGGGACAGGGTCCCAAAACATTCAGTACTTC.